Sequencing of this TCR beta chain was carried out in a study of T cell responses to AZD1222 COVID-19 vaccine. Study outcomes and limitations: The donors showed a predominance of white British ancestry and of females, with possible underestimation of clonal diversity. Sampling captured repertoires only after the peak T cell response.

The CDR3 is 14 amino acids. The germline V gene encodes CDR1 SNHLY and CDR2 FYNNEI. The V end was cut by 6 bases, the J end by 0 bases, with 10 bases between. Concerning this clone itself: The antigen is not known.

TCRdb's copy holds only in-frame clones and misses some; the assay was immunoSEQ multiplex PCR. The table includes approximately 79,000 clones, about 88% detected once. The starting material was peripheral blood, obtained on day 0 of AZD1222 vaccination. The clonotype was recovered from an adult in good health. The rearrangement uses TRBV2 and TRBJ2-3, with D hard to call. CDR3 sequence: CASRQVGSTDTQYF. In DNA form, the CDR3 reads TGTGCCAGCAGGCAGGTGGGAAGCACAGATACGCAGTATTTT.